This paragraph covers one T cell receptor beta chain sequence. This clonotype was detected a few times. What this receptor recognizes is not known. No much larger clone exists at a distance of one base, and base qualities are not known. This sample is part of a study of human T cells and chemical hapten exposure (dated by TCRdb to the early 2020s). About the investigation overall: For sensitization, 2% DPC in acetone was applied to a 2 cm by 2 cm area of upper inner arm skin. Weekly therapeutic DPC doses were additionally applied to the scalp of patients throughout the roughly 24-week study period. Patch testing was done on the upper back using Finn chambers containing 0.01% DPC, and results were scored after 6 days according to International Contact Dermatitis Research Group standards. The patient cohort, mostly female, included alopecia areata with under or over 50% scalp involvement, alopecia totalis and alopecia universalis. Libraries were pooled for sequencing, and per-sample TCR yields varied mainly because of small differences in library volumes within the pool. Peripheral blood TCR repertoire changes were tracked in vivo in alopecia patients during primary and secondary sensitization to the hapten diphenylcyclopropenone (DPC). Patient blood was sampled pre-sensitization (week 0) and at 2, 6 and about 24 weeks after DPC sensitization. Nearly 30 alopecia patients provided blood for TCR sequencing at one to four time points (pre-sensitization, 2, 6 and 24 weeks).

Receptors were amplified or captured by RACE. Sequencing instrument: NextSeq 500. Library preparation attached unique molecular identifiers to individual cDNA molecules for quantitative, reproducible TCR counting. From each blood RNA sample, both TCR alpha and TCR beta chains were sequenced. The study's processing was this. The median number of TCRs per sample was 95,638, ranging from about 20,000 to 700,000. The Decombinator software suite was used to annotate V, J and CDR3 in the TCR reads. To make PS versus PT1 abundance plots, every sample was subsampled to the same number of TCRs (28,000). Expanded TCRs were defined as absent before sensitization and observed at least eight times at the 2-week time point. The public sequencing data were trimmed at Q25 with fastp and processed into clonotypes with MiXCR by TCRdb, which kept only in-frame beta chains. Each CDR3 protein appears once, grouped with its most common genes and DNA. For this entry, the V and J calls and clone size follow TCRdb and not the study's own pipeline. This sample comprises around 340,000 distinct CDR3 sequences, 5.5% to 8% of them detected only once. About 8% of the sample is held by the ten biggest clonotypes.

Summary of the overall study and its limitations: Patch test score correlated positively with the number of PT1 expanded TCRs, reaching significance at thresholds 8, 16 and 32 but not at 4. The number of TCRs above 1 in 1000 frequency did not change with DPC sensitization; there was no evidence of global repertoire structure alterations. Because all patients had alopecia, a presumed autoimmune disease, the immune response of the patients might differ from that of healthy individuals. Expanded TCRs formed significantly more large CDR3 similarity clusters than pre-sensitization or healthy control sets, consistent with antigen-driven responses. After repeated subsampling, changes were observed in the strength of the expansion versus patch-test correlation and in the threshold at which the correlation became significant.

The CDR3 spans 15 residues, from the cysteine through the phenylalanine. Of all the DNA, just the CDR3 is kept, 45 bases in frame from base 1. V sheds 7 bases and J sheds 2 bases, leaving 16 bases between their ends. The time point label here, explained by the study, means: patch test 1, 2 weeks after DPC sensitization. Per the publication, the treatment or condition label means: therapeutic diphenylcyclopropenone sensitization with weekly scalp DPC. At each patch-test visit, blood was drawn before the patch test was applied. Patients were eligible if aged 18 to 70, diagnosed with alopecia and judged suitable for DPC therapy, and pregnant patients were excluded. Total RNA was isolated from unfractionated whole blood collected in Tempus Blood RNA tubes.

The V gene is TRBV12-3 or TRBV12-4 and the J gene is TRBJ2-3; the D gene lacks a confident call. The sequences come from whole blood, collected in connection with sensitization to the hapten diphenylcyclopropenone (DPC). This receptor was obtained from a woman in her late teens or twenties with alopecia areata. Some clones in this sample may be carry-over from other donors' samples. In nucleotide form, the sequence is TGTGCCAGCACTAAATTGACCCTTGACACAGATACGCAGTATTTT. This sequence encodes CASTKLTLDTDTQYF.